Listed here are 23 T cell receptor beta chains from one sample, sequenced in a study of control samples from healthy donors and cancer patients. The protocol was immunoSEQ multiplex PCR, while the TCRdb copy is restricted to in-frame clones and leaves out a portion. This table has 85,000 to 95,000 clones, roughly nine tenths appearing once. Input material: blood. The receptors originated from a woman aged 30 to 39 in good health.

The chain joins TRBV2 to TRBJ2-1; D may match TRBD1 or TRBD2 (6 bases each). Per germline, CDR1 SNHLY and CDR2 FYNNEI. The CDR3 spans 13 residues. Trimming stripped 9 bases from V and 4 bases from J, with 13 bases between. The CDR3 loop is CARRGRGYNEQFF. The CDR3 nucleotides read TGTGCCAGGCGGGGCAGGGGATACAATGAGCAGTTCTTC.

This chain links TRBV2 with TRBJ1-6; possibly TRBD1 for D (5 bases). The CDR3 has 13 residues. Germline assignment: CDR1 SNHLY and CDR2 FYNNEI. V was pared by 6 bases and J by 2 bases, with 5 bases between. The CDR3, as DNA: TGTGCCAGCAGGGGGGCCTATAATTCACCCCTCCACTTT. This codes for CASRGAYNSPLHF.

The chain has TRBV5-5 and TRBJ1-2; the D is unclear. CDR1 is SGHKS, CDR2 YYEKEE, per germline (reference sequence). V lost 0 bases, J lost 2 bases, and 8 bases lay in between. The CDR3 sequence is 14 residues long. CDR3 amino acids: CASSLGTSNYGYTF. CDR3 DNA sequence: TGTGCCAGCAGCTTGGGTACATCCAACTATGGCTACACCTTC.

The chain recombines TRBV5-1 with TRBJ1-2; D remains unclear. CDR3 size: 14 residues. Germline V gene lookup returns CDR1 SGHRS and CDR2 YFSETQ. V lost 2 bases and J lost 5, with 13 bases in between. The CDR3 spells CASSFGRGFYGYTF. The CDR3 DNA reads TGCGCCAGCAGCTTTGGACGGGGTTTTTATGGCTACACCTTC.

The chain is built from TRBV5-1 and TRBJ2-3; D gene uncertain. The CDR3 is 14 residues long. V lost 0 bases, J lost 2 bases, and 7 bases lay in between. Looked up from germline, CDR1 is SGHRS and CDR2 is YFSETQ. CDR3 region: CASSLGEFTDTQYF. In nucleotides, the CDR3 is TGCGCCAGCAGCTTGGGAGAATTCACAGATACGCAGTATTTT. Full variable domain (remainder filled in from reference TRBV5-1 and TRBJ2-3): KAGVTQTPRYLIKTRGQQVTLSCSPISGHRSVSWYQQTPGQGLQFLFEYFSETQRNKGNFPGRFSGRQFSNSRSEMNVSTLELGDSALYLCASSLGEFTDTQYFGPGTRLTVL.

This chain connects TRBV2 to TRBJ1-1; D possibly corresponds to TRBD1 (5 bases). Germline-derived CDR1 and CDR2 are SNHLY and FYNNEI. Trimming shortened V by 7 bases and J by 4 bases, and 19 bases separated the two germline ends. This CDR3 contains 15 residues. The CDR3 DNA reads TGTGCCAGCAAATTGAACCGGCAGGGCTCCACTGAAGCTTTCTTT. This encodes CASKLNRQGSTEAFF.

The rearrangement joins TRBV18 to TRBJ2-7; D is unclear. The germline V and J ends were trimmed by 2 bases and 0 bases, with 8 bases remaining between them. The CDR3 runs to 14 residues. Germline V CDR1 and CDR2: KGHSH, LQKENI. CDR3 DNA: TGTGCCAGCTCACCAGCCGGCGGCTCCTACGAGCAGTACTTC. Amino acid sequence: CASSPAGGSYEQYF.

CDR3 nucleotide sequence: TGTGCCATCAGTGAGAAGGGTCAGCCCCAGCATTTT. Protein product: CAISEKGQPQHF. The chain is built from TRBV10-3 and TRBJ1-5; D gene uncertain. The V end lost 2 bases, the J end lost 6 bases, and 5 bases lay between the germline ends. Germline CDR1 reads ENHRY; CDR2 reads SYGVKD. This CDR3 is 12 amino acids long.

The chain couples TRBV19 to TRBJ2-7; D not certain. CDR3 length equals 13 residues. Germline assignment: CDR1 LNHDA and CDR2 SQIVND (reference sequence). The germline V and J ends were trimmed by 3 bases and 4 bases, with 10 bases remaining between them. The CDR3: CASSMFGLYEQYF. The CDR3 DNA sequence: TGTGCCAGTAGTATGTTCGGGCTATACGAGCAGTACTTC.

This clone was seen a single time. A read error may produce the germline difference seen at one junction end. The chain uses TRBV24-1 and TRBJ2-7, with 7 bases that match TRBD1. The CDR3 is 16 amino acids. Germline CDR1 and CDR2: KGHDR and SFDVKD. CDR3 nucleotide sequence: TGTGCCACCGGTGACAAACCCGGGACAGCTACCTACGAGCAGTACTTC. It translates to CATGDKPGTATYEQYF.

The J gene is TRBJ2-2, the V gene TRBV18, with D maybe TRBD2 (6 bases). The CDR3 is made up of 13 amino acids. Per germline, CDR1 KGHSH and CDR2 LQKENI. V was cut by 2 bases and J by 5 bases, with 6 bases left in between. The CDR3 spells CASSPAGTGELFF. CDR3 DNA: TGTGCCAGCTCACCAGCGGGAACCGGGGAGCTGTTTTTT. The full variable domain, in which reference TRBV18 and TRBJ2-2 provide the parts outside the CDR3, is NAGVMQNPRHLVRRRGQEARLRCSPMKGHSHVYWYRQLPEEGLKFMVYLQKENIIDESGMPKERFSAEFPKEGPSILRIQQVVRGDSAAYFCASSPAGTGELFFGEGSRLTVL.

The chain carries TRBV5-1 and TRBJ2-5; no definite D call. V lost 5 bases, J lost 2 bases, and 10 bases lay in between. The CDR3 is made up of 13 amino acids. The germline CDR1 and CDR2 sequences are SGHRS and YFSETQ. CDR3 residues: CASRPDPQETQYF. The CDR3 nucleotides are TGCGCCAGCAGGCCCGATCCTCAAGAGACCCAGTACTTC.

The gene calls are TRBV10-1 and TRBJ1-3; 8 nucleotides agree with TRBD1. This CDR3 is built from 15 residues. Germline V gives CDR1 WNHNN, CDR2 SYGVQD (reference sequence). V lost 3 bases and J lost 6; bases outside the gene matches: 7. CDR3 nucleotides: TGCGCCAGCAGTGACGTCGACAGGGGTTCAAACACCATATATTTT. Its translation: CASSDVDRGSNTIYF.

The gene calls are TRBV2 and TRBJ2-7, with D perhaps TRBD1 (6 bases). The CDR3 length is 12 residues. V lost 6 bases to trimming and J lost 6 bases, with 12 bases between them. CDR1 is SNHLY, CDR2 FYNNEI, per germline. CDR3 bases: TGTGCCAGCAGCCAAGACAGGCTCGAGCAGTACTTC. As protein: CASSQDRLEQYF.

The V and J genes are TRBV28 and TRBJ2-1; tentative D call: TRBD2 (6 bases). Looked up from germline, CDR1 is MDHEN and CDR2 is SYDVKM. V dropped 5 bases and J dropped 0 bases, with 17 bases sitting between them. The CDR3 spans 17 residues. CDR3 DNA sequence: TGTGCCAGCAGTACGGGACTTCAAAGTCTCTCCTACAATGAGCAGTTCTTC. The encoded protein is CASSTGLQSLSYNEQFF.

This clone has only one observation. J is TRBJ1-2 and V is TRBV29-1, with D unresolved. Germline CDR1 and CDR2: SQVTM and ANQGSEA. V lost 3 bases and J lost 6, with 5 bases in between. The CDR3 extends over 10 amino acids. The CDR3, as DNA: TGCAGCGTTGAGGAGAATGGCTACACCTTC. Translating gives CSVEENGYTF.

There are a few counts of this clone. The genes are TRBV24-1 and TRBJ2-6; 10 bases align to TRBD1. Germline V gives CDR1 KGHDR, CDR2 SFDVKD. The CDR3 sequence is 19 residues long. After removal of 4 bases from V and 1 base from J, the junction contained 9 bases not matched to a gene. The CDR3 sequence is CATSERPRTGGSGANVLTF. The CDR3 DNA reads TGTGCCACCAGTGAACGGCCAAGGACAGGGGGATCTGGGGCCAACGTCCTGACTTTC.

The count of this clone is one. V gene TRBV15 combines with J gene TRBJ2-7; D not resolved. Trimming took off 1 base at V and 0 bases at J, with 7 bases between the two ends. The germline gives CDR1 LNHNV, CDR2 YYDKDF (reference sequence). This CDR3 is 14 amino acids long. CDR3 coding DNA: TGTGCCACCAGCAGAGGAGGAGCCTCCTACGAGCAGTACTTC. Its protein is CATSRGGASYEQYF. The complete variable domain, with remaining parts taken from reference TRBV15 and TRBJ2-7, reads DAMVIQNPRYQVTQFGKPVTLSCSQTLNHNVMYWYQQKSSQAPKLLFHYYDKDFNNEADTPDNFQSRRPNTSFCFLDIRSPGLGDTAMYLCATSRGGASYEQYFGPGTRLTVT.

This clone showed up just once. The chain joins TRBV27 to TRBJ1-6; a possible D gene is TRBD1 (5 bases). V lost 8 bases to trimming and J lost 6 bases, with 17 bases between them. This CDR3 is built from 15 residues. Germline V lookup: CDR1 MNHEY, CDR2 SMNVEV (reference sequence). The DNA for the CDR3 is TGTGCCAGCGGGGAAGACAGTTTAAGTAATTCACCCCTCCACTTT. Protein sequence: CASGEDSLSNSPLHF.

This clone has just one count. CDR3 region: CASSDAGFNQPQHF. CDR3 DNA: TGTGCCAGCAGCGACGCGGGTTTTAATCAGCCCCAGCATTTT. V is TRBV3-1 (or the pseudogene TRBV3-2) and J is TRBJ1-5; the D is unclear. The CDR3 has 14 residues. Germline V lookup: CDR1 LGHDT, CDR2 YNNKEL (reference sequence). The V end was cut by 5 bases, the J end by 4 bases, with 12 bases between.

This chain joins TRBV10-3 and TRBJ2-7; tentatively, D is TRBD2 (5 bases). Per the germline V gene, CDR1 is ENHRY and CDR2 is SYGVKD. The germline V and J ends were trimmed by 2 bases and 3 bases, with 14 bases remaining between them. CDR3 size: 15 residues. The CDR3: CAISETREIHYEQYF. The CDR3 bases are TGTGCCATCAGTGAGACTAGAGAAATCCACTACGAGCAGTACTTC.

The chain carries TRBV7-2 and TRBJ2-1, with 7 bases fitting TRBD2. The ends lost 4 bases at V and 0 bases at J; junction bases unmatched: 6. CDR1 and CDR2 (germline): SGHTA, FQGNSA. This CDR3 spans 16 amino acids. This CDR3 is CASSYTSAPSYNEQFF. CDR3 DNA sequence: TGTGCCAGCAGCTACACTAGCGCTCCCTCCTACAATGAGCAGTTCTTC.

Written as DNA, the CDR3 is TGTGCCAGCAGTGGGACAGGGGAGAGCACTGAAGCTTTCTTT. Translated: CASSGTGESTEAFF. V usage is TRBV25-1 and J usage is TRBJ1-1; TRBD1 matches 9 bases. The CDR3 spans 14 residues. CDR1 MGHDK and CDR2 SYGVNS come from the germline V gene. After removal of 4 bases from V and 4 bases from J, the junction contained 4 bases not matched to a gene.